One and the same sample provided the 17 T cell receptor beta chains below, sequenced in a study of T cell repertoires in cytomegalovirus infection. No antigen has been assigned to these receptors. TCRdb used MiXCR to reprocess the reads, holding one entry per CDR3 protein. The sample shows approximately 100,000 distinct CDR3 sequences, roughly two fifths of them seen only once. The material sequenced was CD8+ T cells from cultured PBMCs, taken from culture after CMV antigen stimulation. All receptors come from a human donor in good health (CMV status not recorded). Some clones in this sample may be carry-over from other donors' samples.

V is TRBV19 and J is TRBJ2-7, with D perhaps TRBD1 (6 bases). The CDR3 contains 15 residues. Trimming left V 7 bases short and J 5 bases short, with 21 bases between. CDR1 LNHDA and CDR2 SQIVND come from the germline V gene (reference sequence). DNA of the CDR3: TGTGCCAGTACCCCGAGTGGGGCAGGGGTGGACGAGCAGTACTTC. Translated, it gives CASTPSGAGVDEQYF. The full variable domain, with the rest looked up from reference TRBV19 and TRBJ2-7, is DGGITQSPKYLFRKEGQNVTLSCEQNLNHDAMYWYRQDPGQGLRLIYYSQIVNDFQKGDIAEGYSVSREKKESFPLTVTSAQKNPTAFYLCASTPSGAGVDEQYFGPGTRLTVT.

This rearrangement joins TRBV7-9 to TRBJ2-2; no clear D gene. V dropped 2 bases and J dropped 6 bases, with 4 bases sitting between them. The CDR3 spans 12 residues. Germline-derived CDR1 and CDR2 are SEHNR and FQNEAQ (reference sequence). The CDR3 DNA follows: TGTGCCAGCAGCTTATTCCCCGGGGAGCTGTTTTTT. It codes for CASSLFPGELFF.

This sequence joins TRBV15 and TRBJ2-3; 9 bases agree with TRBD2. V dropped 8 bases and J dropped 8; count of bases not matched to a gene: 8. Germline CDR1 is LNHNV and CDR2 is YYDKDF (reference sequence). The CDR3 loop spans 13 amino acids. CDR3 in amino acids: CATGGRGGGTQYF. The CDR3 DNA reads as TGTGCCACCGGCGGGCGGGGGGGCGGTACGCAGTATTTT.

The table lists this clonotype with a few counts. The chain is built from TRBV27 and TRBJ2-7; the match to TRBD1 covers 8 bases. Germline V CDR1 and CDR2: MNHEY, SMNVEV (reference sequence). This CDR3 comprises 15 residues. Unmatched junction bases numbered 11, after V lost 6 bases and J lost 4 bases. In DNA, the CDR3 is TGTGCCAGCAGCCCACCCCCGGGACAGGTTTACGAGCAGTACTTC. Translation: CASSPPPGQVYEQYF.

There are a few counts of this clonotype. The V gene is TRBV27, the J gene TRBJ2-7; 8 nucleotides agree with TRBD2. The CDR3 runs to 14 residues. Germline V gives CDR1 MNHEY, CDR2 SMNVEV (reference sequence). Trimming took 5 bases from V and 3 from J; bases not matched to a gene: 6. The CDR3 DNA follows: TGTGCCAGCAGTCTACGAACTAGCGGCTACGAGCAGTACTTC. This translates into CASSLRTSGYEQYF.

The chain employs TRBV5-6 and TRBJ2-3, with 8 nucleotides matching TRBD2. J lost 6 bases, V lost 4 bases, and 1 base had no gene match. The CDR3 runs to 12 residues. The V gene's germline CDR1 is SGHDT and CDR2 YYEEEE. The CDR3 protein is CASSREGDTQYF. The CDR3 bases are TGTGCCAGCAGCCGGGAGGGCGATACGCAGTATTTT.

This clonotype came up a few times. J is TRBJ2-7 and V is TRBV7-8; D may be TRBD2 (6 bases). Deletions cut 0 bases from V and 0 bases from J, with 9 bases between. The germline gives CDR1 SGHVS, CDR2 FQNEAQ. The CDR3 extends over 15 amino acids. CDR3 sequence reads: CASSLAKDYSYEQYF. DNA for the CDR3: TGTGCCAGCAGCTTAGCTAAGGACTACTCCTACGAGCAGTACTTC.

CDR3 residues: CASSLSELSYNEQFF. DNA of the CDR3: TGTGCCAGCAGCCTTAGCGAATTGTCCTACAATGAGCAGTTCTTC. The chain recombines TRBV7-9 with TRBJ2-1; D possibly corresponds to TRBD2 (5 bases). Trimming stripped 5 bases from V and 1 base from J, with 12 bases between. The CDR3 contains 15 residues. Germline assignment: CDR1 SEHNR and CDR2 FQNEAQ (reference sequence).

This clonotype was detected many times. The chain recombines TRBV7-2 with TRBJ1-2; D is perhaps TRBD1 (6 bases). V lost 0 bases to trimming and J lost 4 bases, with 15 bases between them. CDR3 size: 16 residues. Germline-derived CDR1 and CDR2 are SGHTA and FQGNSA. CDR3 sequence reads: CASSLAPNRAIYGYTF. For the CDR3, the DNA is TGTGCCAGCAGCTTAGCGCCCAACAGGGCCATCTATGGCTACACCTTC.

This rearrangement joins TRBV19 to TRBJ1-2, with D possibly TRBD1 on 5 matching bases. The CDR3 totals 14 residues. The germline CDR1 and CDR2 sequences are LNHDA and SQIVND (reference sequence). V was cut by 3 bases and J by 7 bases, with 15 bases left in between. CDR3 region: CASSMGGEIGGYTF. The CDR3 region has the DNA TGTGCCAGTAGTATGGGAGGGGAAATTGGTGGCTACACCTTC.

This clonotype occurred many times. The V gene is TRBV10-3, the J gene TRBJ2-3; 8 bases match TRBD2. Germline CDR1 ENHRY, CDR2 SYGVKD. V was pared by 1 base and J by 0 bases, with 3 bases of the junction left unmatched. This CDR3 is 16 amino acids long. CDR3 nucleotides: TGTGCCATCAGTGAGTTGGGCGGGGGGAGCACAGATACGCAGTATTTT. Protein sequence: CAISELGGGSTDTQYF.

This chain connects TRBV4-2 to TRBJ1-1; D is undetermined. CDR1 and CDR2 (germline): LGHNA, YNFKEQ. Trimming took off 3 bases at V and 7 bases at J, with 12 bases between the two ends. The CDR3 covers 13 residues. This CDR3 is CASSQAPPGEAFF. For the CDR3, the DNA is TGTGCCAGCAGCCAGGCTCCCCCGGGTGAAGCTTTCTTT.

V gene TRBV19 combines with J gene TRBJ1-6, with a possible D match to TRBD1 (5 bases). Germline CDR1 reads LNHDA; CDR2 reads SQIVND (reference sequence). The ends were cut back, 5 bases at V and 5 bases at J, with 13 bases in the middle. The CDR3 length is 15 residues. The CDR3 spells CASSFRRENNSPLHF. In DNA form, the CDR3 reads TGTGCCAGTAGTTTTCGCAGGGAAAATAATTCACCCCTCCACTTT.

The V and J genes are TRBV6-1 and TRBJ2-3; 9 bases line up with TRBD2. The CDR3 covers 15 residues. Germline V CDR1 and CDR2: MNHNS, SASEGT. With 2 bases clipped from V and 4 bases from J, the junction kept 4 bases outside the gene matches. In DNA, the CDR3 is TGTGCCAGCAGTGAAATGGCGGGGGGGCCAGATACGCAGTATTTT. Its translation is CASSEMAGGPDTQYF.

This CDR3 reads CASSLLWRGGEQFF. The CDR3 coding sequence is TGCGCCAGCAGCTTGTTATGGCGGGGCGGTGAGCAGTTCTTC. The chain combines TRBV5-1 with TRBJ2-1; D might be TRBD2 (6 bases). Germline assignment: CDR1 SGHRS and CDR2 YFSETQ. This CDR3 is built from 14 residues. V lost 1 base to trimming and J lost 9 bases, with 14 bases between them.

The sample holds a few counts of this clonotype. The chain carries TRBV5-1 and TRBJ1-1, with D perhaps TRBD1 (5 bases). Trimming removed 2 bases from V and 8 bases from J, with 13 bases in between. This CDR3 contains 13 residues. CDR1 is SGHRS, CDR2 YFSETQ, per germline. The CDR3 loop is CASSFGSGTEAFF. In DNA, the CDR3 is TGCGCCAGCAGCTTCGGGTCAGGGACCGAAGCTTTCTTT. Full variable domain (remainder filled in from reference TRBV5-1 and TRBJ1-1): KAGVTQTPRYLIKTRGQQVTLSCSPISGHRSVSWYQQTPGQGLQFLFEYFSETQRNKGNFPGRFSGRQFSNSRSEMNVSTLELGDSALYLCASSFGSGTEAFFGQGTRLTVV.

The V call is TRBV4-1, the J call TRBJ2-7; a weak D match, TRBD1 (5 bases). The length of the CDR3 is 16 residues. Deletions cut 0 bases from V and 2 bases from J, with 14 bases between. Germline-derived CDR1 and CDR2 are MGHRA and YSYEKL. The CDR3 bases are TGCGCCAGCAGCCAAGAGTCGGCAGGGTTGACCTACGAGCAGTACTTC. Its protein product is CASSQESAGLTYEQYF.